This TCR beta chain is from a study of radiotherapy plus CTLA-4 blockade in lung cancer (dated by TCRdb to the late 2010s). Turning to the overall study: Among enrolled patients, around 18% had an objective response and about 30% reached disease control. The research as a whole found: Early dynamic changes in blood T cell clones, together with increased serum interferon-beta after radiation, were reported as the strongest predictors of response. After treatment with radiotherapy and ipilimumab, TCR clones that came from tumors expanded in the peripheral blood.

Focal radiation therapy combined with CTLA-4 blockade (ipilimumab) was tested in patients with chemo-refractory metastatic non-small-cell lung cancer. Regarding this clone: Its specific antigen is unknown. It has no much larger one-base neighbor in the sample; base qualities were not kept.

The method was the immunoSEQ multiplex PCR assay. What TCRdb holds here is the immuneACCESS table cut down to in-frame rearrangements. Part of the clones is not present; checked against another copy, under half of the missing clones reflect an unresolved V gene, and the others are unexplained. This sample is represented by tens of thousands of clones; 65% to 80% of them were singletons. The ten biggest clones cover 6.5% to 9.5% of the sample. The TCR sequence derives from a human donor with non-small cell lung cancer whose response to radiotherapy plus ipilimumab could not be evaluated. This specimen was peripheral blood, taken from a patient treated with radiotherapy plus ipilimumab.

The base sequence is TGTGCCAGCAATAAAGGGGGCCCCTACGAGCAGTACTTC. This yields the protein CASNKGGPYEQYF. The chain is assembled from TRBV6-5 and TRBJ2-7; 7 nucleotides in the junction match TRBD1. V is pruned by 7 bases and J by 2 bases, leaving 5 bases of the junction without a gene match. Sequences MNHEY (CDR1) and SVGAGI (CDR2) are obtained from the germline V gene. The CDR3 starts with the cysteine, ends with the phenylalanine, and has 13 residues. Solely the CDR3 DNA is kept, with 39 bases framed from the first base.